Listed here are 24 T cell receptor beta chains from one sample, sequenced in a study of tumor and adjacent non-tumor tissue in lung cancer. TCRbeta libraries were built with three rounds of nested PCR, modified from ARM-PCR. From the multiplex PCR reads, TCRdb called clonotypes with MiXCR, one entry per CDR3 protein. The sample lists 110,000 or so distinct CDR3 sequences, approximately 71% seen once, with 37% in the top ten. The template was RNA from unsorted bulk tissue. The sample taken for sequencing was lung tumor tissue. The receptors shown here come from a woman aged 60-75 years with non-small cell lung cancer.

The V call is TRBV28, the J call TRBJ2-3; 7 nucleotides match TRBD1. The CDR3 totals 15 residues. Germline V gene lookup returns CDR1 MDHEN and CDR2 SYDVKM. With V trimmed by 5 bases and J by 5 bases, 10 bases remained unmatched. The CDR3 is CASSPRGSWGDTQYF. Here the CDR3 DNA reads TGTGCCAGCAGTCCCAGGGGGTCTTGGGGAGATACGCAGTATTTT.

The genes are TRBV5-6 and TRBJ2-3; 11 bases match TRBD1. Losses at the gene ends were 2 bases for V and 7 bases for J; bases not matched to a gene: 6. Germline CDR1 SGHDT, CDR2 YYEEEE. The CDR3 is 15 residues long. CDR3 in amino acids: CASSLTGTGGNTQYF. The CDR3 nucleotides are TGTGCCAGCAGCTTAACGGGGACAGGGGGAAATACGCAGTATTTT.

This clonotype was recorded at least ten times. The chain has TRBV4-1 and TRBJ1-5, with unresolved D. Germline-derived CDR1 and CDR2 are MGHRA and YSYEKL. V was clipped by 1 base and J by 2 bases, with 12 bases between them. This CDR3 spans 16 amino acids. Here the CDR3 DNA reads TGCGCCAGCAGCCAAGGTTTCGAACGGCGCAATCAGCCCCAGCATTTT. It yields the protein CASSQGFERRNQPQHF.

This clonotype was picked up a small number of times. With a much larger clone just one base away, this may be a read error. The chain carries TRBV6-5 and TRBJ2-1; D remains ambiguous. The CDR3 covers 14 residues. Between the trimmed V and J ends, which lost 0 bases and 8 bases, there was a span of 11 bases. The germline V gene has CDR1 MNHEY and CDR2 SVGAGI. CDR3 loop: CASSYSRTSDEQFF. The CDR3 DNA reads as TGTGCCAGCAGTTACTCTAGGACCAGCGATGAGCAGTTCTTC.

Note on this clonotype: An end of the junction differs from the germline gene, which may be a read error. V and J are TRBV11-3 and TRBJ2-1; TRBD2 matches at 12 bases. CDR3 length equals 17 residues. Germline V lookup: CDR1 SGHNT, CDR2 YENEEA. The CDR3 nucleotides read TGTACCAACAGCTTAGAGTTGACTAGCGGGAGCCACTATGAACAGTTCTTC. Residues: CTNSLELTSGSHYEQFF.

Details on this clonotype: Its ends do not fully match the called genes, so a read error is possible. The CDR3 DNA follows: TGTGCCATTAGTGAGACTAAGGGTGAGGGACGGAACACTGAAGCTTTCTTC. Translated: CAISETKGEGRNTEAFF. This chain connects TRBV10-3 to TRBJ1-1; possibly TRBD1 for D (5 bases). This CDR3 has 17 residues. Germline assignment: CDR1 ENHRY and CDR2 SYGVKD.

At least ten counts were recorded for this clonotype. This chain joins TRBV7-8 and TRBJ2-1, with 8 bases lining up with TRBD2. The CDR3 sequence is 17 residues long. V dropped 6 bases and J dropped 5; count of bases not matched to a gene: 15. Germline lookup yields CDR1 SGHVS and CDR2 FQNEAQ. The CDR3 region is CASRTDLAGARNNEQFF. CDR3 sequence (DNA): TGTGCCAGCAGGACTGACCTAGCGGGTGCTCGGAACAATGAGCAGTTCTTC.

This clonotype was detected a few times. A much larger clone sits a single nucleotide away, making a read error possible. The CDR3: CASILVYTDTQYF. CDR3 sequence (DNA): TGTGCCAGCATCTTAGTTTACACAGATACGCAGTATTTT. This chain connects TRBV7-3 to TRBJ2-3; no definite D call. The CDR3 is made up of 13 amino acids. Germline values: CDR1 SGHTA, CDR2 FQGTGA.

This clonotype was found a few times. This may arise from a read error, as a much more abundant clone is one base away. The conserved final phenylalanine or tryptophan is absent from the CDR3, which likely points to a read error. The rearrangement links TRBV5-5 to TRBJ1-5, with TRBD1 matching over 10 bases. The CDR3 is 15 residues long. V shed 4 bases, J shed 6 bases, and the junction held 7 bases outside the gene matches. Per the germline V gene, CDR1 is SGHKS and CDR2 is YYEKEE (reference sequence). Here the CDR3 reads CASSISGQGSQPQHL. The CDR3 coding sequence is TGTGCCAGCAGCATTTCGGGACAGGGGAGTCAGCCCCAGCATCTT.

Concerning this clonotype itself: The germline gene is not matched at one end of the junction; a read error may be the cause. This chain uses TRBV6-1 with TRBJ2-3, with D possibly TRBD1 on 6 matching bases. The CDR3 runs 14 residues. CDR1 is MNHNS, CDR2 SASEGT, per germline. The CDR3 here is CASSEEWQGYTQYF. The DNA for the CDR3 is TGTGCCAGTAGTGAAGAATGGCAGGGGTATACGCAGTATTTT.

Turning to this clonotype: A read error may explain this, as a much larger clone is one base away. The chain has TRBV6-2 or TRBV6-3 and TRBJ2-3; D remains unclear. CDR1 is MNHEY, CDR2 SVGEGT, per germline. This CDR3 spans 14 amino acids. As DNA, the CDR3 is TGTGCCAGCAGTTACGGGCAGATCACATATACGCAGTATTTT. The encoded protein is CASSYGQITYTQYF.

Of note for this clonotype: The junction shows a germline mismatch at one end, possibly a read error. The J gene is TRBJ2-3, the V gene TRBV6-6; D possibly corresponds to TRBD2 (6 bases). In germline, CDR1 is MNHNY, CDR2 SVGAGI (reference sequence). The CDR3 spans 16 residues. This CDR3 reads CTSSPPGVTSTDAQYF. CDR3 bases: TGTACCAGCAGTCCCCCCGGAGTAACTAGCACAGATGCGCAGTATTTT.

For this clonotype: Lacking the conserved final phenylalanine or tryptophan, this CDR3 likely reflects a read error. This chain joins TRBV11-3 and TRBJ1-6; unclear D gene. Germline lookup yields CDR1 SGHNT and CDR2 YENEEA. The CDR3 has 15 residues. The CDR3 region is CASSLEHRYSSPLHT. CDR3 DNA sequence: TGTGCCAGCAGCTTAGAGCACAGATATAGTTCACCCCTCCACACT.

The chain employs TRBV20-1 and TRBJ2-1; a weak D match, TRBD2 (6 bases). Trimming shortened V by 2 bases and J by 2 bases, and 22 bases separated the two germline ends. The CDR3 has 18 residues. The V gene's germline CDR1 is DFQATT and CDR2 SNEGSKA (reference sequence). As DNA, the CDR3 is TGCAGTGCTAGACTAACAGGAGGGCTGGGAATCACCTACAATGAGCAGTTCTTC. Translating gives CSARLTGGLGITYNEQFF.

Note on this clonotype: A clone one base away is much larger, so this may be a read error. The CDR3 bases are TGTGCCAGCAGTTACGTTCCCTTCATGGGGCAAGAAGACTACAATGAGCAGTTCTTC. Protein sequence: CASSYVPFMGQEDYNEQFF. V and J are TRBV6-6 and TRBJ2-1; weak D call: TRBD1 (5 bases). The CDR3 loop spans 19 amino acids. The V gene lost 2 bases and the J gene lost 3 bases, with 23 bases spanning the gap. Germline V gives CDR1 MNHNY, CDR2 SVGAGI (reference sequence).

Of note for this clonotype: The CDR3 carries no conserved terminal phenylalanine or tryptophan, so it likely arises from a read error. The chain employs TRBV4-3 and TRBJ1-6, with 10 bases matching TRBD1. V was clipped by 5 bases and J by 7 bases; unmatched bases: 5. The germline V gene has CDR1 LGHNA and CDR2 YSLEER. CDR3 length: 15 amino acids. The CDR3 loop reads CASSSGDRGNSPLHS. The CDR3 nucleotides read TGCGCCAGCAGCTCTGGGGACAGGGGAAATTCACCCCTCCACTCT.

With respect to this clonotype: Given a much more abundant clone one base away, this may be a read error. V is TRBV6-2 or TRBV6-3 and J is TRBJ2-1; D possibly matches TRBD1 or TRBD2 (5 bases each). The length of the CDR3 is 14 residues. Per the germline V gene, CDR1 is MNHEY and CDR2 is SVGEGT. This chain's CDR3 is CVSSVGTAGNEQFF. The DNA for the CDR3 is TGTGTCAGCAGTGTCGGGACGGCAGGAAATGAGCAGTTCTTC.

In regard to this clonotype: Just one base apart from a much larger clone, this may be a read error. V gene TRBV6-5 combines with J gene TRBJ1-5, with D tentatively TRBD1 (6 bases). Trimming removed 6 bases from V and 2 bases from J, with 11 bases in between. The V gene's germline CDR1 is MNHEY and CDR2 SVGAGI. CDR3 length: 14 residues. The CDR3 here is CASRTGIGNQPQHF. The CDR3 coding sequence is TGTGCCAGCAGAACAGGGATCGGCAATCAGCCCCAGCATTTT.

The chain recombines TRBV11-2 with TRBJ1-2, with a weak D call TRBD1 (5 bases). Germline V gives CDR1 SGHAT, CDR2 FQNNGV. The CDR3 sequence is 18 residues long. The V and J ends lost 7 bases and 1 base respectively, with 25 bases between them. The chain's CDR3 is CASITLWCTTGINYGYTF. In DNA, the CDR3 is TGTGCCAGCATTACTCTATGGTGCACCACAGGAATTAACTATGGCTACACCTTC. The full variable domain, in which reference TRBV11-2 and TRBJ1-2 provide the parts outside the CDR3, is EAGVAQSPRYKIIEKRQSVAFWCNPISGHATLYWYQQILGQGPKLLIQFQNNGVVDDSQLPKDRFSAERLKGVDSTLKIQPAKLEDSAVYLCASITLWCTTGINYGYTFGSGTRLTVV.

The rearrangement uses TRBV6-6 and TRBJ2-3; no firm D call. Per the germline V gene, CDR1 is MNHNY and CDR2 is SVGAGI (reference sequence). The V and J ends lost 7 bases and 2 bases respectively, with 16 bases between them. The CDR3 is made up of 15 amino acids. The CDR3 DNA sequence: TGTGCCAGCACGGCCCGCGAGCTTGCCACAGATACGCAGTATTTT. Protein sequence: CASTARELATDTQYF.

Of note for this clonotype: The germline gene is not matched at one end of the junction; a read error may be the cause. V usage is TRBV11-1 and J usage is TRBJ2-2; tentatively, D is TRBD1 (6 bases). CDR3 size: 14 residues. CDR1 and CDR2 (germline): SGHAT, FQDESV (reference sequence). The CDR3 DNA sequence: TGTGCCAGCAACTTAGAACAGGGCACCGGCGAGCTGTTTTTT. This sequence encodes CASNLEQGTGELFF.

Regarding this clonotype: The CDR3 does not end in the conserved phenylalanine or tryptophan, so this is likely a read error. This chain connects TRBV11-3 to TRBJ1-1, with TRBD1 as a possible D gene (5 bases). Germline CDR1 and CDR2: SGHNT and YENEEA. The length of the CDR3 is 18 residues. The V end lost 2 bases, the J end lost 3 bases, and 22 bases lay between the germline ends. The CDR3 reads CASSLIGPPGRMDTEAFL. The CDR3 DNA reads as TGTGCCAGCAGCTTAATTGGGCCGCCGGGACGGATGGACACTGAAGCTTTCCTA.

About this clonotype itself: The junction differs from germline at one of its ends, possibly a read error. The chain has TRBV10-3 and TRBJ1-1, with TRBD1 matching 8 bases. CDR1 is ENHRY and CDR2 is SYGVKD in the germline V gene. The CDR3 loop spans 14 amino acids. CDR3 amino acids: CAISDGTGGEQATF. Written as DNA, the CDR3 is TGTGCCATCAGTGATGGGACAGGAGGTGAGCAAGCTACCTTT.

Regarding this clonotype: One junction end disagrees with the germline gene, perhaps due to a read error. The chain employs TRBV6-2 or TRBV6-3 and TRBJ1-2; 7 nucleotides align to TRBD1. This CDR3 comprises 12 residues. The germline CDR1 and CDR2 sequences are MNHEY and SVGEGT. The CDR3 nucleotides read TGTGCCAGCAATGGACAGGTACTCGGCTACACTTTC. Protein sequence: CASNGQVLGYTF.